These T cell receptor beta chains were read from a single sample in a study of blood T cell repertoires in COVID-19. Using immunoSEQ multiplex PCR, the repertoire was profiled, and TCRdb retains in-frame clones only, with some absent. The data contain some 200,000 clones, 75% to 90% of them singletons. Sequencing was performed on PBMCs or T cells enriched from blood (not recorded which). These receptors all stem from a woman in her 30s who had recovered from COVID-19. Each CDR3 is given with its conserved first and last residue. Fields, in order: CDR3 protein, V gene.

CDR3aa: CASSAYLAGEADTQYF
v_gene: TRBV9

CDR3aa: CASSPLEGRNSGNTIYF
v_gene: TRBV18

CDR3aa: CSASDATGASDTQYF
v_gene: TRBV20-1

CDR3aa: CASSVGQGNTEAFF
v_gene: TRBV9

CDR3aa: CASVDDRMNTEAFF
v_gene: TRBV2

CDR3aa: CASRPRGGRGADTQYF
v_gene: TRBV9

CDR3aa: CASSQEIIGRYNEQFF
v_gene: TRBV4-3

CDR3aa: CASSLMRGVSYNEQFF
v_gene: TRBV13

CDR3aa: CASSFSGRGLVEETQYF
v_gene: TRBV5-6

CDR3aa: CASSLPFVDEQFF
v_gene: TRBV12-3/TRBV12-4

CDR3aa: CASSRGLSNQPQHF
v_gene: TRBV13

CDR3aa: CASRTGYVGYTF
v_gene: TRBV19

CDR3aa: CASSSPGGTYEQYF
v_gene: TRBV6-5

CDR3aa: CASTRGRVVQGNTEAFF
v_gene: TRBV5-1

CDR3aa: CASSLGQSYGYTF
v_gene: TRBV14

CDR3aa: CASSPGRENTEAFF
v_gene: TRBV7-3

CDR3aa: CASSLRREATYEQYF
v_gene: TRBV5-4

CDR3aa: CAILAANQETQYF
v_gene: TRBV10-3

CDR3aa: CASSQETGGNSPLHF
v_gene: TRBV3-1/TRBV3-2

CDR3aa: CATSDGTGPYEQYF
v_gene: TRBV24-1

CDR3aa: CASSSGLEDTEAFF
v_gene: TRBV7-9

CDR3aa: CAISESIAGGSNEQFF
v_gene: TRBV10-3

CDR3aa: CASSQDRGGDGYTF
v_gene: TRBV3-1/TRBV3-2

CDR3aa: CASSLDPSSGRATDTQYF
v_gene: TRBV7-6

CDR3aa: CASSLEPLAGGQETQYF
v_gene: TRBV5-1

CDR3aa: CASSPPGDEQFF
v_gene: TRBV18

CDR3aa: CASTEGEREKLFF
v_gene: TRBV12-3/TRBV12-4

CDR3aa: CASSQDIFEGYTF
v_gene: TRBV6-5

CDR3aa: CASSQKQGLSTDTQYF
v_gene: TRBV19

CDR3aa: CASIGPGDQPQHF
v_gene: TRBV2

CDR3aa: CASSLTGEAGELFF
v_gene: TRBV11-2

CDR3aa: CASSRGGDSNQPQHF
v_gene: TRBV5-4

CDR3aa: CASSLNGQGVSPLHF
v_gene: TRBV28

CDR3aa: CASSQGDLGGDEQYF
v_gene: TRBV4-1

CDR3aa: CASSAWEGSSTDTQYF
v_gene: TRBV19

CDR3aa: CATSGDPSNEKLFF
v_gene: TRBV24-1

CDR3aa: CASTPRQGGTEAFF
v_gene: TRBV11-1

CDR3aa: CASSQGQGDQPQHF
v_gene: TRBV5-4

CDR3aa: CASSIGQLNTEAFF
v_gene: TRBV19

CDR3aa: CASSLDEVIYYEQYF
v_gene: TRBV11-2

CDR3aa: CASSLGGQDYGYTF
v_gene: TRBV7-6

CDR3aa: CASTSTAGNFEAFF
v_gene: TRBV19

CDR3aa: CASSLQRGSSYEQYF
v_gene: TRBV7-9

CDR3aa: CASSKASSAGQGGGNTIYF
v_gene: TRBV21-1

CDR3aa: CASRPRGGTSYEQYF
v_gene: TRBV11-1

CDR3aa: CASNPSGTSGISTYEQYF
v_gene: TRBV6-6

CDR3aa: CASSRGDTGELFF
v_gene: TRBV5-1

CDR3aa: CASSQKLQGAGAFF
v_gene: TRBV23-1

CDR3aa: CAWSVKSYTDTQYF
v_gene: TRBV30

CDR3aa: CASSSTPRDSYEQYF
v_gene: TRBV7-8

CDR3aa: CAISVEGAPYEQYF
v_gene: TRBV10-3

CDR3aa: CAWSVWGFENYGYTF
v_gene: TRBV30

CDR3aa: CASSQDMGSSNGYTF
v_gene: TRBV4-2

CDR3aa: CAISQGTVSTDTQYF
v_gene: TRBV10-3

CDR3aa: CASKKGADQETQYF
v_gene: TRBV7-2

CDR3aa: CASSLTSTDTQYF
v_gene: TRBV5-5

CDR3aa: CASSFSGYKAYF
v_gene: TRBV11-3